A selection of T cell receptor beta chains follows, all from one sample in a study of human versus mouse CDR3 diversity and MHC coevolution. Measured with immunoSEQ multiplex PCR; TCRdb has only the in-frame clones, and not every one. The repertoire holds some 80,000 clones, with around 90% as singletons. Sequencing was performed on naive CD4+ T cells from blood. These receptors came from a person aged 30-70 years in good health. The CDR3 runs from the conserved cysteine through the conserved F or W. Each record gives: D gene, clone size, V gene, J gene, CDR3 protein, CDR3 DNA. The D gene is left open where the match is weak. Part of the rows lack a size; the others show once, few, many or a class for expanded clones.

>TRBD1|-|TRBV19|TRBJ1-5
CASSMGQNNQPQHF
TGTGCCAGTAGTATGGGACAGAACAATCAGCCCCAGCATTTT
>-|-|TRBV30|TRBJ2-5
CAWSPQGQTQYF
TGTGCCTGGTCGCCCCAGGGGCAGACCCAGTACTTC
>-|few|TRBV7-9|TRBJ1-3
CASSLPGTGNTIYF
TGTGCCAGCAGCTTACCCGGGACTGGAAACACCATATATTTT
>TRBD1|-|TRBV28|TRBJ1-2
CASSRTGAFYGYTF
TGTGCCAGCAGTCGGACAGGCGCATTCTATGGCTACACCTTC
>TRBD1|-|TRBV5-6|TRBJ1-2
CASSFYPGQGTYGYTF
TGTGCCAGCAGCTTCTACCCGGGACAGGGTACCTATGGCTACACCTTC
>-|-|TRBV28|TRBJ1-3
CASSSGKRNTIYF
TGTGCCAGCAGTTCCGGGAAGAGAAACACCATATATTTT
>-|-|TRBV4-2|TRBJ1-3
CASSQDLQNSGNTIYF
TGTGCCAGCAGCCAAGATTTGCAGAACTCTGGAAACACCATATATTTT
>TRBD2|-|TRBV4-1|TRBJ2-1
CASSAFLPSGRSPYNEQFF
TGCGCCAGCAGCGCGTTTTTACCTAGCGGGAGAAGTCCCTACAATGAGCAGTTCTTC
>TRBD2|-|TRBV7-3|TRBJ2-1
CASSPAPPSGGLKGHEQFF
TGTGCCAGCAGTCCTGCCCCCCCCAGCGGGGGCCTCAAAGGGCATGAGCAGTTCTTC
>TRBD1|-|TRBV5-1|TRBJ2-6
CASSLAGGDYVLTF
TGCGCCAGCAGCTTGGCAGGGGGTGACTACGTCCTGACTTTC
>TRBD1|-|TRBV6-1|TRBJ2-7
CASRLGQGTYEQYF
TGTGCCAGCAGATTAGGACAGGGGACCTACGAGCAGTACTTC
>-|-|TRBV2|TRBJ2-5
CASSQQETQYF
TGTGCCAGCAGTCAACAAGAGACCCAGTACTTC
>-|-|TRBV4-1|TRBJ1-2
CASSPDREANYGYTF
TGTGCCAGCAGCCCGGACCGGGAAGCCAACTATGGCTACACCTTC
>TRBD2|-|TRBV6-6|TRBJ2-7
CASTPRGGNYEQYF
TGTGCCAGCACCCCGCGGGGGGGTAACTACGAGCAGTACTTC
>TRBD1|-|TRBV19|TRBJ2-3
CASRETGTGVTQYF
TGTGCCAGTAGAGAAACCGGGACAGGGGTTACGCAGTATTTT
>TRBD1|-|TRBV25-1|TRBJ2-1
CASSESAGQGPNEQFF
TGTGCCAGCAGTGAATCCGCGGGACAGGGTCCCAATGAGCAGTTCTTC
>-|-|TRBV28|TRBJ1-5
CASSLYPPRGGGNQPQHF
TGTGCCAGCAGTTTATATCCCCCTAGAGGGGGAGGCAATCAGCCCCAGCATTTT
>-|-|TRBV7-9|TRBJ2-1
CASSPPVVSSNEQFF
TGTGCCAGCAGCCCCCCCGTCGTTAGTAGCAATGAGCAGTTCTTC